What follows describes a single T cell receptor beta chain. This CDR3 is 15 amino acids long. The ends lost 5 bases at V and 5 bases at J; junction bases unmatched: 8. Germline lookup yields CDR1 SGHTA and CDR2 FQGNSA. This sample is drawn from a study of blood T cell repertoires in COVID-19. The participants were between 18 and 89 years old and came from fewer than 25 US areas. Participants reported their clinical history, and cohort assignment relied on those reports. Measured with immunoSEQ multiplex PCR; TCRdb has only the in-frame clones, and not every one. The profile shows about 400,000 clones, 70% to 90% of them singletons.

The chain employs TRBV7-2 and TRBJ2-5, with 10 bases that match TRBD1. The sequenced material came from PBMCs or T cells enriched from blood (not recorded which). This TCR was sampled from a woman in her 30s with acute COVID-19. CDR3: CASSVRDRGVETQYF. CDR3 coding DNA: TGTGCCAGCAGCGTTCGGGACAGGGGAGTGGAGACCCAGTACTTC.